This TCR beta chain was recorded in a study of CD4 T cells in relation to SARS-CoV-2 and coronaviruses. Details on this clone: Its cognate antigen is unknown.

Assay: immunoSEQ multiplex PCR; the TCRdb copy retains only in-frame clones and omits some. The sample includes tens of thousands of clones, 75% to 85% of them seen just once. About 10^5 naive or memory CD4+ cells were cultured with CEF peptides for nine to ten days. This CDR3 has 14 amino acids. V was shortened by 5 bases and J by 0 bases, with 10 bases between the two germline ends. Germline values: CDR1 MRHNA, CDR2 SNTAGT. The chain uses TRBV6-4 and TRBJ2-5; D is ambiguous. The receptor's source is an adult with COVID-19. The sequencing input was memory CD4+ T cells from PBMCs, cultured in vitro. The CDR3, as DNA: TGTGCCAGCAGTAGTGGTCATTACCAAGAGACCCAGTACTTC. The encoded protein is CASSSGHYQETQYF.